The 22 T cell receptor beta chains listed next were all sequenced from one sample in a study of cytomegalovirus exposure and HLA in healthy donors. The repertoire was sequenced with immunoSEQ multiplex PCR; TCRdb's copy has only in-frame clones and lacks some. The sample yields 65,000 to 75,000 clones, nearly 95% seen once. Material: PBMCs. The receptors come from a man aged 18 to 29 in good health and CMV-seropositive.

CDR3 sequence reads: CASSESLLLVNEQFF. Here the CDR3 DNA reads TGCGCCAGCAGTGAGTCATTACTCCTCGTAAATGAGCAGTTCTTC. The chain combines TRBV10-2 with TRBJ2-1; no clear D gene. The CDR3 is 15 residues long. Trimming shortened V by 0 bases and J by 7 bases, and 13 bases separated the two germline ends. The germline gives CDR1 WSHSY, CDR2 SAAADI.

This clone was counted once. This sequence joins TRBV6-5 and TRBJ2-2; 7 bases line up with TRBD2. Germline V CDR1 and CDR2: MNHEY, SVGAGI. After removal of 1 base from V and 8 bases from J, the junction contained 4 bases not matched to a gene. The CDR3 has 14 residues. Here the CDR3 DNA reads TGTGCCAGCAGTTACTTTTACGGGAGGGGGGAGCTGTTTTTT. As protein: CASSYFYGRGELFF.

V is TRBV29-1 and J is TRBJ1-4; D unresolved. Looked up from germline, CDR1 is SQVTM and CDR2 is ANQGSEA. V was shortened by 6 bases and J by 0 bases, with 8 bases between the two germline ends. The CDR3 loop spans 13 amino acids. The CDR3, as DNA: TGCAGCGTCGCCTATGCAACTAATGAAAAACTGTTTTTT. Its translation: CSVAYATNEKLFF.

The genes are TRBV25-1 and TRBJ1-4; 8 nucleotides match TRBD1. CDR1 and CDR2 from the germline V gene are MGHDK and SYGVNS. The CDR3 is 13 residues long. J lost 8 bases, V lost 6 bases, and 5 bases had no gene match. CDR3 region: CASRTGGTEKLFF. As DNA, the CDR3 is TGTGCCAGCAGAACAGGGGGAACAGAAAAACTGTTTTTT.

This clone was observed a single time. The gene calls are TRBV18 and TRBJ2-1; 9 bases match TRBD1. V gave up 3 bases and J gave up 7 bases; unmatched junction bases: 28. Germline assignment: CDR1 KGHSH and CDR2 LQKENI. CDR3 length: 22 residues. The CDR3 nucleotides are TGTGCCAGCTCACCTAACCCCCGACAGGGGGAAACGACACGTGCTGTGTGGAATGAGCAGTTCTTC. It is translated as CASSPNPRQGETTRAVWNEQFF.

This clone occurred a few times. The rearrangement uses TRBV27 and TRBJ2-3; 9 bases are a match to TRBD1. This CDR3 contains 14 residues. Per the germline V gene, CDR1 is MNHEY and CDR2 is SMNVEV (reference sequence). V was clipped by 6 bases and J by 3 bases; unmatched bases: 4. The CDR3 region has the DNA TGTGCCAGCAGGCTTGGGACAGGGACAGATACGCAGTATTTT. As protein: CASRLGTGTDTQYF.

V is TRBV19 and J is TRBJ2-3; possible D gene TRBD2, 6 bases. Per germline, CDR1 LNHDA and CDR2 SQIVND (reference sequence). The CDR3 contains 13 residues. Deletions cut 5 bases from V and 4 bases from J, with 10 bases between. The DNA of the CDR3 is TGTGCCAGTAGTCTGGGGGGATCAGATACGCAGTATTTT. Its translation is CASSLGGSDTQYF.

The genes are TRBV6-1 and TRBJ1-5; D might be TRBD1 (6 bases). Between the trimmed V and J ends, which lost 3 bases and 7 bases, there was a span of 13 bases. Germline CDR1 is MNHNS and CDR2 is SASEGT. The CDR3 sequence is 14 residues long. CDR3 sequence: CASSEAGAGQPQHF. In DNA, the CDR3 is TGTGCCAGCAGTGAGGCGGGGGCAGGGCAGCCCCAGCATTTT.

The chain combines TRBV7-9 with TRBJ2-7; D is undetermined. V was trimmed by 5 bases and J by 7 bases, leaving 9 bases between them. The CDR3 covers 11 residues. Germline V CDR1 and CDR2: SEHNR, FQNEAQ (reference sequence). CDR3 coding DNA: TGTGCCAGCAGCCTCTTCCAGGAGCAGTACTTC. Its protein product is CASSLFQEQYF.

The genes are TRBV7-3 and TRBJ2-3; D unresolved. CDR3 size: 13 residues. CDR1 and CDR2 from the germline V gene are SGHTA and FQGTGA. V lost 3 bases and J 2 bases, leaving 6 bases between the germline ends. CDR3 residues: CASSFGYTDTQYF. The CDR3, as DNA: TGTGCCAGCAGCTTCGGGTACACAGATACGCAGTATTTT.

The chain couples TRBV28 to TRBJ2-7, with 8 bases identical to TRBD1. CDR3 length: 14 amino acids. Germline CDR1 is MDHEN and CDR2 is SYDVKM. V lost 6 bases and J lost 5; bases outside the gene matches: 9. The CDR3 coding sequence is TGTGCCAGCAGGCTAGGGACAGGAAAGGACGAGCAGTACTTC. Its translation: CASRLGTGKDEQYF.

The genes are TRBV7-6 and TRBJ2-1, with D tentatively TRBD2 (6 bases). Deletions cut 3 bases from V and 1 base from J, with 22 bases between. The germline gives CDR1 SGHVS, CDR2 FNYEAQ. CDR3 length: 19 residues. The DNA of the CDR3 is TGTGCCAGCAGCTTCTCCGGTAGGGGAGCGGGCCTATCCTACAATGAGCAGTTCTTC. Protein: CASSFSGRGAGLSYNEQFF. The full variable domain, completed using reference TRBV7-6 and TRBJ2-1, is GAGVSQSPRYKVTKRGQDVALRCDPISGHVSLYWYRQALGQGPEFLTYFNYEAQQDKSGLPNDRFSAERPEGSISTLTIQRTEQRDSAMYRCASSFSGRGAGLSYNEQFFGPGTRLTVL.

The V gene is TRBV6-1, the J gene TRBJ2-2; tentatively, D is TRBD1 (7 bases). CDR3 size: 17 residues. V was shortened by 2 bases and J by 4 bases, with 17 bases between the two germline ends. Germline CDR1 and CDR2: MNHNS and SASEGT. CDR3 in amino acids: CASSEQGGTVFTGELFF. CDR3 nucleotides: TGTGCCAGCAGTGAACAAGGCGGGACAGTTTTCACCGGGGAGCTGTTTTTT.

V usage is TRBV4-1 and J usage is TRBJ2-1, with 11 nucleotides matching TRBD2. The junction had 20 bases not matched to a gene; V was cut back by 4 bases and J by 12 bases. The CDR3 extends over 18 amino acids. CDR1 and CDR2 (germline): MGHRA, YSYEKL. As DNA, the CDR3 is TGCGCCAGCAGCCGTACACGGGCTAGCGGGAGGCTCGATCTTGGGCAGTTCTTC. This gives the protein CASSRTRASGRLDLGQFF.

The chain employs TRBV7-3 and TRBJ2-2, with D perhaps matching TRBD2 (6 bases). Germline CDR1 and CDR2: SGHTA and FQGTGA. V lost 3 bases, J lost 5 bases, and 16 bases lay in between. CDR3 length equals 16 residues. CDR3 sequence reads: CASSFRTPGATGELFF. Written as DNA, the CDR3 is TGTGCCAGCAGCTTTCGGACTCCGGGAGCGACCGGGGAGCTGTTTTTT.

The rearrangement uses TRBV11-2 and TRBJ1-1; D gene ambiguous. V gave up 2 bases and J gave up 5 bases, with 12 bases separating them. Germline V gives CDR1 SGHAT, CDR2 FQNNGV. The CDR3 has 14 amino acids. DNA for the CDR3: TGTGCCAGCAGCTTATATAGTGGAGGAACTGAAGCTTTCTTT. Residues: CASSLYSGGTEAFF. Together with reference TRBV11-2 and TRBJ1-1, the CDR3 gives the full variable domain: EAGVAQSPRYKIIEKRQSVAFWCNPISGHATLYWYQQILGQGPKLLIQFQNNGVVDDSQLPKDRFSAERLKGVDSTLKIQPAKLEDSAVYLCASSLYSGGTEAFFGQGTRLTVV.

The chain recombines TRBV19 with TRBJ2-1; D is unresolved. CDR3 size: 12 residues. The germline V and J ends were trimmed by 1 base and 7 bases, with 5 bases remaining between them. Germline CDR1 reads LNHDA; CDR2 reads SQIVND (reference sequence). In DNA form, the CDR3 reads TGTGCCAGTAGTATAGGGAGAAATGAGCAGTTCTTC. Translation: CASSIGRNEQFF.

The J gene is TRBJ2-6, the V gene TRBV30; possible D gene TRBD1, 5 bases. Germline V gene sequence: CDR1 GTSNPN, CDR2 SVGIG (reference sequence). The CDR3 extends over 18 amino acids. Deletions cut 0 bases from V and 0 bases from J, with 15 bases between. The CDR3 loop reads CAWSVTRGLYSGANVLTF. The CDR3 coding sequence is TGTGCCTGGAGTGTAACAAGGGGCCTTTACTCTGGGGCCAACGTCCTGACTTTC.

This chain joins TRBV7-9 and TRBJ1-1; D unresolved. The CDR3 covers 15 residues. Germline CDR1 reads SEHNR; CDR2 reads FQNEAQ (reference sequence). Trimming left V 6 bases short and J 0 bases short, with 14 bases between. CDR3 loop: CASSKNRVMNTEAFF. The CDR3 nucleotides read TGTGCCAGCAGTAAAAATCGGGTTATGAACACTGAAGCTTTCTTT.

The chain combines TRBV19 with TRBJ2-7; possible D gene TRBD2, 5 bases. The V gene's germline CDR1 is LNHDA and CDR2 SQIVND (reference sequence). The CDR3 extends over 13 amino acids. Between the trimmed V and J ends, which lost 3 bases and 2 bases, there was a span of 8 bases. CDR3 region: CASSIGVAYEQYF. The DNA for the CDR3 is TGTGCCAGTAGTATCGGGGTCGCCTACGAGCAGTACTTC.

This sequence joins TRBV4-1 and TRBJ2-1; unclear D gene. The germline CDR1 and CDR2 sequences are MGHRA and YSYEKL. Trimming cost V 0 bases and J 10 bases, with 7 bases left between them. The CDR3 contains 12 residues. The DNA of the CDR3 is TGCGCCAGCAGCCAAGATGCCGAGGAGCAGTTCTTC. It specifies CASSQDAEEQFF.

The chain links TRBV6-1 to TRBJ2-7; tentative D call: TRBD1 (5 bases). Germline V lookup: CDR1 MNHNS, CDR2 SASEGT. With 2 bases removed from V and 7 bases from J, the gap between germline ends came to 18 bases. This CDR3 comprises 15 residues. Here the CDR3 reads CASSESGHGRAEQYF. The CDR3 DNA reads TGTGCCAGCAGTGAATCAGGACACGGACGGGCTGAGCAGTACTTC.